Described below is a single TCR beta chain sequence and its context. This clonotype has only a few counts. Its antigen remains undetermined. Base qualities were left out, and no much larger clone turns up one base away. A patient counted as having stable Graves' hyperthyroidism if no progression to ophthalmopathy occurred over 18 months of follow-up. Hyperthyroidism patients were newly diagnosed, with disease duration under 2 months, and aged 18 to 65 years. The study excluded patients with uncontrolled infections, other autoimmune diseases, pregnancy or lactation. Diagnoses were based on clinical symptoms, serum thyroxine and TRAb, thyroid ultrasound and orbital computed tomography. PBMCs were separated from roughly 10 ml of fresh peripheral blood using Ficoll-Paque density gradient centrifugation. Total RNA was extracted using Trizol reagent, and RNA quality was assessed on an Agilent 2100 Bioanalyzer.

This sample is drawn from a study of T cells in Graves' hyperthyroidism and ophthalmopathy (dated by TCRdb to between 2017 and 2020). For context, the study as a whole: Peripheral blood samples were taken at initial diagnosis, before any treatment was given. To identify distinguishing TCR V-J signatures, a discovery cohort of 100 patients was used, comprising some 45 with Graves' ophthalmopathy and roughly 60 with stable Graves' hyperthyroidism. An independent validation cohort of around 19 hyperthyroidism patients and about 15 patients who later progressed to ophthalmopathy tested prospective prediction of ophthalmopathy. The 95 to 100 discovery patients were randomly divided into training and test sets at a 7:3 ratio. In addition, the study compared T-cell repertoires in thyroid tissue and in blood from roughly six Graves' hyperthyroidism patients. After blood sampling, hyperthyroidism patients were treated with methimazole at a starting dose of 30 mg daily, and ophthalmopathy patients were treated with high-dose intravenous methylprednisolone. The paper reports TCR Vbeta CDR3 sequencing of approximately 140 peripheral blood samples: some 44 ophthalmopathy, under 80 hyperthyroidism and approximately 17 progressor patients.

On the study overall, not on this receptor specifically: A 13 V-J signature model separated ophthalmopathy from stable hyperthyroidism, with nearly 90% sensitivity and roughly 82% specificity in cross-validation and 80%/75% in testing. In validation, progression to ophthalmopathy was predicted by the model with 70.59% sensitivity and around 75% specificity, a median of approximately 6.5 months before onset. Blood samples also contained most of the expanded thyroid clonotypes (frequency above 0.001), which suggests that blood repertoires may reflect thyroid immune responses. Sample size was not statistically predetermined, and investigators were not blinded to group allocation.

Amplification of TCR beta CDR3 regions was carried out from RNA transcripts. The first round of RT-PCR for the TCR CDR3 was performed with the HTBI primer set and the Qiagen OneStep RT-PCR kit. A second multiplex PCR round built the libraries, followed by size selection and purification. Libraries were sequenced paired-end with 100 bp reads on an Illumina HiSeq2000. Per the original workflow: SOAPnuke was used to process the raw data, removing reads that contained adapters or uncalled bases, had a mean Phred below 15, or lacked an exact match to the constant primer or identifier. High-quality paired reads were merged with COPE v1.2.5, and unique nucleotide sequences were defined as clonotypes. MiTCR v1.1 was used to align clonotypes to the IMGT TRBV, TRBD and TRBJ reference segments. The analysis included only V-J combinations with a frequency above 0.0001, which together covered 99% to 99.2% of the repertoires. The TCS score was defined as F50 (clonal expansion) divided by E x V (chaos), with BLOSUM62-based TCRdist calculated between CDR3 peptides within each V-J. Welch's t-statistics and random forest reduced roughly 540 V-J features to under 15, which were used in a naive Bayes classifier (R e1071). The raw public data were reprocessed by TCRdb itself: fastp quality trimming at Q25, MiXCR clonotype calling, in-frame beta chains only. Rows matching on CDR3 protein sequence are summarized as one entry with the most common DNA and genes. In this record, the V and J calls reflect TCRdb's handling and not the investigators' own analysis. The sample records 340,000 or so distinct CDR3 sequences, roughly 15% of which are singletons. The ten biggest clones cover 33% of the sample.

The CDR3 goes from the cysteine to the phenylalanine over 13 residues. Of all the DNA, just the CDR3 is kept, 39 bases in frame from base 1. CDR1 and CDR2 (MRHNA, SNTAGT) derive from the germline V gene. Trimming at the junction amounts to 2 bases on V and 3 bases on J, and the germline ends lie 5 bases apart. This chain is built from TRBV6-4 and TRBJ2-1; the D gene lacks a confident call. The TCR sequence derives from a young man with Graves' hyperthyroidism. Sequenced input: blood. The nucleotide sequence is given as TGTGCCAGCAGTGACCAGCGCTACAATGAGCAGTTCTTC. This gives the protein CASSDQRYNEQFF.